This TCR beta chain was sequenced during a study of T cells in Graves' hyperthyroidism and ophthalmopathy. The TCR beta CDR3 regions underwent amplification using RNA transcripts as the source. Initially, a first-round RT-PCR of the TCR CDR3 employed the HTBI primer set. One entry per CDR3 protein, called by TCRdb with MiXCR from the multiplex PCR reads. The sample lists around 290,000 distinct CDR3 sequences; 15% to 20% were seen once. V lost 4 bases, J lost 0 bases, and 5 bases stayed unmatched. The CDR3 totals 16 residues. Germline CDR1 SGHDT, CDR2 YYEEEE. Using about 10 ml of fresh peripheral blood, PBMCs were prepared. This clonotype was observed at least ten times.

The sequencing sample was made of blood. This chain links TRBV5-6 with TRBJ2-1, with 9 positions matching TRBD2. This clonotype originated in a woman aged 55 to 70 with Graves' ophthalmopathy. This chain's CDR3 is CASSPAGGRSYNEQFF. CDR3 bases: TGTGCCAGCAGCCCAGCGGGAGGCCGCTCCTACAATGAGCAGTTCTTC.